The 27 T cell receptor beta chains below come from one sample, sequenced in a study of beta chain features in type 1 diabetes. Regarding the study as a whole: Type 1 diabetes patients had TCRB CDR3s that were shorter (moderately but significantly so) in all four CD4+ subsets.

Which antigens these TCRs recognize remains unknown. Sequenced material consisted of expressed TCRB transcripts (all of the isolated RNA was reverse transcribed). Here immunoSEQ multiplex PCR was the method, and the copy in TCRdb shows in-frame clones only, minus some. Seen here are almost 350,000 clones, roughly a tenth observed once, and the top ten hold approximately 1%. Sequenced: central memory CD4+ T cells from blood. These receptors were collected from a man aged 30-40 years with type 1 diabetes.

The gene calls are TRBV9 and TRBJ1-4, with D perhaps TRBD1 (5 bases). The CDR3 loop spans 17 amino acids. V lost 2 bases to trimming and J lost 8 bases, with 22 bases between them. Per the germline V gene, CDR1 is SGDLS and CDR2 is YYNGEE. The CDR3 protein is CASSVTSGPFFGEKLFF. In DNA, the CDR3 is TGTGCCAGCAGCGTGACGTCGGGACCCTTCTTCGGGGAAAAACTGTTTTTT.

The chain employs TRBV5-5 and TRBJ2-2; TRBD1 is a possible D gene (6 bases). Trimming pared 4 bases from V and 0 bases from J, leaving 19 bases between. The CDR3 is 18 residues long. Germline V gene sequence: CDR1 SGHKS, CDR2 YYEKEE (reference sequence). The CDR3 DNA reads as TGTGCCAGCAGCGACGCCCGGTTCGGGACAACGAACACCGGGGAGCTGTTTTTT. This codes for CASSDARFGTTNTGELFF.

This clone was seen only a few times. The V call is TRBV27, the J call TRBJ1-4; D is undetermined. From germline, CDR1 is MNHEY and CDR2 SMNVEV (reference sequence). V shed 10 bases and J shed 0 bases, with 15 bases lying between them. The CDR3 covers 15 residues. The CDR3, as DNA: TGTGCCACCCGTCCCTTGGCCCCAACTAATGAAAAACTGTTTTTT. This encodes CATRPLAPTNEKLFF.

The rearrangement links TRBV7-2 to TRBJ1-2; D uncertain. CDR3 length: 13 amino acids. CDR1 SGHTA and CDR2 FQGNSA come from the germline V gene. Trimming cost V 1 base and J 5 bases, with 8 bases left between them. This CDR3 reads CASSLDIRYGYTF. CDR3 nucleotide sequence: TGTGCCAGCAGCTTAGATATCAGATATGGCTACACCTTC.

This clone was recorded a few times. V and J are TRBV5-1 and TRBJ2-1; 11 positions match TRBD2. The CDR3 spans 16 residues. V lost 0 bases to trimming and J lost 8 bases; unmatched junction nucleotides: 7. Germline CDR1 is SGHRS and CDR2 is YFSETQ. CDR3: CASSLVPLAGGDEQFF. The CDR3 DNA reads as TGCGCCAGCAGCTTGGTTCCCCTAGCGGGGGGTGATGAGCAGTTCTTC.

This clone was observed a few times. The chain links TRBV28 to TRBJ2-7, with 9 bases lining up with TRBD2. Trimming took 10 bases from V and 2 from J; bases not matched to a gene: 18. CDR3 length: 17 amino acids. Germline V gene sequence: CDR1 MDHEN, CDR2 SYDVKM. CDR3 loop: CATVFGGSGGRPYEQYF. The CDR3 DNA sequence: TGTGCCACCGTTTTCGGAGGGAGCGGGGGGCGGCCCTACGAGCAGTACTTC. The full variable domain, rest sourced from reference TRBV28 and TRBJ2-7, is DVKVTQSSRYLVKRTGEKVFLECVQDMDHENMFWYRQDPGLGLRLIYFSYDVKMKEKGDIPEGYSVSREKKERFSLILESASTNQTSMYLCATVFGGSGGRPYEQYFGPGTRLTVT.

In regard to this clone: This CDR3 is also generated by other DNA sequences in the sample. This chain connects TRBV7-2 to TRBJ1-1; no reliable D call. The CDR3 extends over 14 amino acids. Trimming stripped 1 base from V and 0 bases from J, with 6 bases between. The germline CDR1 and CDR2 sequences are SGHTA and FQGNSA. The DNA of the CDR3 is TGTGCCAGCAGCTTAGGGCGTCTGAACACTGAAGCTTTCTTT. It is translated as CASSLGRLNTEAFF.

This clone has a handful of counts. This chain uses TRBV7-6 with TRBJ2-1, with D unresolved. Looked up from germline, CDR1 is SGHVS and CDR2 is FNYEAQ. The CDR3 spans 13 residues. V lost 1 base to trimming and J lost 6 bases, with 7 bases between them. The CDR3 DNA reads TGTGCCAGCAGCTTAGGCCCTCTCAATGAGCAGTTCTTC. Its translation is CASSLGPLNEQFF.

In this sample, this clone turned up many times. The chain uses TRBV4-3 and TRBJ1-6, with unresolved D. The germline V gene has CDR1 LGHNA and CDR2 YSLEER. V lost 0 bases to trimming and J lost 10 bases, with 19 bases between them. CDR3 size: 17 residues. CDR3 sequence reads: CASSQDSTAWVGSPLHF. The DNA of the CDR3 is TGCGCCAGCAGCCAAGATAGTACTGCCTGGGTTGGATCACCCCTCCACTTT.

The CDR3 protein is CASSLARDNEQFF. The CDR3 DNA reads TGTGCCAGCAGCTTAGCGAGGGACAATGAGCAGTTCTTC. V gene TRBV11-2 combines with J gene TRBJ2-1; possibly TRBD2 for D (5 bases). CDR1 SGHAT and CDR2 FQNNGV come from the germline V gene. The ends were cut back, 1 base at V and 5 bases at J, with 6 bases in the middle. There are 13 residues in the CDR3. Combining the CDR3 with reference TRBV11-2 and TRBJ2-1 gives the whole variable domain EAGVAQSPRYKIIEKRQSVAFWCNPISGHATLYWYQQILGQGPKLLIQFQNNGVVDDSQLPKDRFSAERLKGVDSTLKIQPAKLEDSAVYLCASSLARDNEQFFGPGTRLTVL.

This clone was seen ten or more times. V usage is TRBV5-5 and J usage is TRBJ1-5; the D gene is possibly TRBD1 (5 bases). The CDR3 loop spans 13 amino acids. Germline V gene sequence: CDR1 SGHKS, CDR2 YYEKEE (reference sequence). Deletions cut 3 bases from V and 4 bases from J, with 8 bases between. CDR3 DNA sequence: TGTGCCAGCAGCTACGGGGCAAATCAGCCCCAGCATTTT. It yields the protein CASSYGANQPQHF.

The chain is built from TRBV5-4 and TRBJ2-7; possible D gene TRBD1, 6 bases. CDR3 length: 15 amino acids. V was cut by 0 bases and J by 2 bases, with 12 bases left in between. The germline CDR1 and CDR2 sequences are SGHNT and YYREEE (reference sequence). The CDR3 sequence: CASSLAGVVTYEQYF. The CDR3 coding sequence is TGTGCCAGCAGCTTGGCAGGGGTGGTCACCTACGAGCAGTACTTC.

This clone was seen a handful of times. This rearrangement joins TRBV5-1 to TRBJ1-5, with 9 bases matching TRBD1. The V and J ends lost 3 bases and 1 base, in that order; junction bases with no gene match: 2. CDR3 length equals 15 residues. Germline assignment: CDR1 SGHRS and CDR2 YFSETQ. The CDR3 loop is CASSWTGDSNQPQHF. In nucleotides, the CDR3 is TGCGCCAGCAGCTGGACAGGGGACAGCAATCAGCCCCAGCATTTT.

This clone was detected a few times. The gene calls are TRBV11-2 and TRBJ1-5; 8 bases agree with TRBD1. Germline V gives CDR1 SGHAT, CDR2 FQNNGV. The ends lost 5 bases at V and 4 bases at J; junction bases unmatched: 4. This CDR3 comprises 14 residues. Written as DNA, the CDR3 is TGTGCCAGCAGCCCGCAGGGGGCGAATCAGCCCCAGCATTTT. Amino acid sequence: CASSPQGANQPQHF.

This clone was counted a few times. The rearrangement links TRBV27 to TRBJ2-2; no definite D call. The V gene lost 5 bases and the J gene lost 4 bases, with 11 bases spanning the gap. Germline V gives CDR1 MNHEY, CDR2 SMNVEV (reference sequence). This CDR3 is 14 amino acids long. CDR3 nucleotide sequence: TGTGCCAGCAGTCTGAGCATGGGCACCGGGGAGCTGTTTTTT. This codes for CASSLSMGTGELFF.

CDR3 region: CAWSTGGGNQPQHF. For the CDR3, the DNA is TGTGCCTGGAGTACTGGGGGCGGCAATCAGCCCCAGCATTTT. The chain combines TRBV30 with TRBJ1-5; TRBD1 might be the D (6 bases). This CDR3 contains 14 residues. Germline loops: CDR1 GTSNPN, CDR2 SVGIG (reference sequence). The V gene lost 2 bases and the J gene lost 2 bases, with 10 bases spanning the gap.

This rearrangement joins TRBV5-1 to TRBJ2-3, with a possible D match to TRBD2 (5 bases). Germline CDR1 is SGHRS and CDR2 is YFSETQ. V lost 0 bases and J 2 bases, leaving 10 bases between the germline ends. This CDR3 is built from 15 residues. The CDR3 region is CASSLGNRDTDTQYF. CDR3 nucleotide sequence: TGCGCCAGCAGCTTGGGGAATCGGGACACAGATACGCAGTATTTT.

Ten or more counts support this clone. This rearrangement joins TRBV19 to TRBJ2-5, with a weak D call TRBD2 (5 bases). Trimming left V 3 bases short and J 5 bases short, with 10 bases between. There are 13 residues in the CDR3. The germline V gene encodes CDR1 LNHDA and CDR2 SQIVND (reference sequence). This CDR3 reads CASSIAGEETQYF. The CDR3 nucleotides read TGTGCCAGTAGTATTGCTGGGGAGGAGACCCAGTACTTC. Full variable domain (outside the CDR3, taken from reference TRBV19 and TRBJ2-5): DGGITQSPKYLFRKEGQNVTLSCEQNLNHDAMYWYRQDPGQGLRLIYYSQIVNDFQKGDIAEGYSVSREKKESFPLTVTSAQKNPTAFYLCASSIAGEETQYFGPGTRLLVL.

The V gene is TRBV4-3, the J gene TRBJ1-6; D is possibly TRBD1 (6 bases). Looked up from germline, CDR1 is LGHNA and CDR2 is YSLEER. This CDR3 has 14 residues. The ends were cut back, 4 bases at V and 6 bases at J, with 10 bases in the middle. The CDR3 DNA sequence: TGCGCCAGCAGCCCAAGGACAGCTAATTCACCCCTCCACTTT. Its translation is CASSPRTANSPLHF.

This clone was observed a handful of times. This chain links TRBV9 with TRBJ2-3; D unresolved. Between the trimmed V and J ends, which lost 0 bases and 2 bases, there was a span of 4 bases. This CDR3 is built from 13 residues. The V gene's germline CDR1 is SGDLS and CDR2 YYNGEE. The CDR3 sequence: CASSVELTDTQYF. The CDR3, as DNA: TGTGCCAGCAGCGTAGAACTCACAGATACGCAGTATTTT.

A few counts support this clone. This CDR3 is CASSLGQLDEQYF. The CDR3 DNA follows: TGTGCCAGCAGCTTAGGACAGCTAGACGAGCAGTACTTC. The chain joins TRBV7-9 to TRBJ2-7; possibly TRBD1 for D (5 bases). Trimming removed 1 base at V and 5 bases at J, with 9 bases between. The CDR3 contains 13 residues. CDR1 is SEHNR, CDR2 FQNEAQ, per germline (reference sequence).

There are a few counts of this clone. V and J are TRBV6-6 and TRBJ2-1; D gene unclear. The V and J ends lost 0 bases and 13 bases respectively, with 13 bases between them. Germline V gene data show CDR1 as MNHNY and CDR2 as SVGAGI (reference sequence). There are 13 residues in the CDR3. CDR3 in DNA: TGTGCCAGCAGTTACTCGAGCACGCGCTATCAGTTCTTC. Its translation: CASSYSSTRYQFF.

This chain links TRBV15 with TRBJ2-5; D gene ambiguous. V was clipped by 5 bases and J by 1 base, with 20 bases between them. This CDR3 has 17 amino acids. In germline, CDR1 is LNHNV, CDR2 YYDKDF (reference sequence). CDR3 bases: TGTGCCACCAGCGGACCCCCCGCGCAGCACCGCCAAGAGACCCAGTACTTC. Amino acids: CATSGPPAQHRQETQYF.

Only a few counts were recorded for this clone. The genes are TRBV7-9 and TRBJ2-3, with D tentatively TRBD2 (5 bases). Germline V CDR1 and CDR2: SEHNR, FQNEAQ (reference sequence). The CDR3 sequence is 15 residues long. V lost 1 base and J 3 bases, leaving 11 bases between the germline ends. CDR3 in DNA: TGTGCCAGCAGCTTAGTCGGTACGGGGACAGATACGCAGTATTTT. It is translated as CASSLVGTGTDTQYF.

The chain employs TRBV6-5 and TRBJ1-1, with 8 positions matching TRBD1. J gave up 7 bases and V 5 bases, and 6 bases lay outside the gene matches. This CDR3 contains 13 residues. Looked up from germline, CDR1 is MNHEY and CDR2 is SVGAGI. CDR3 in amino acids: CASSERTGSEAFF. The CDR3, as DNA: TGTGCCAGCAGTGAGCGGACAGGGAGTGAAGCTTTCTTT.

This clone turned up a few times. At one boundary the junction diverges from the germline segment, which might be a read error. The CDR3 DNA reads as TGCGCCAGCAGCTCGCTCGCGGGACAGGGCACATTTTTT. It codes for CASSSLAGQGTFF. The genes are TRBV4-3 and TRBJ2-3; 9 bases are a match to TRBD1. The CDR3 is 13 amino acids. The germline V gene has CDR1 LGHNA and CDR2 YSLEER.

This clone was seen a handful of times. The rearrangement links TRBV7-2 to TRBJ1-2; D is undetermined. V lost 3 bases and J 5 bases, leaving 10 bases between the germline ends. The CDR3 is 13 amino acids. The germline V gene encodes CDR1 SGHTA and CDR2 FQGNSA. In DNA form, the CDR3 reads TGTGCCAGCAGCTTTGATAGGGATTATGGCTACACCTTC. Amino acid sequence: CASSFDRDYGYTF.